What follows describes a single TCR beta chain. This table comes from immunoSEQ multiplex PCR, and its TCRdb copy is limited to in-frame clones, with some not included. The sample records tens of thousands of clones, over 75% being singletons. Germline lookup yields CDR1 SGHTA and CDR2 FQGNSA. Between the trimmed V and J ends, which lost 2 bases and 2 bases, there was a span of 13 bases. The CDR3 extends over 15 amino acids. The data originate from a study of T cell clonotyping in hematopoietic cell transplantation. The time point is: recipient sample about 28 days before transplant, after cytoreduction.

This clonotype originated in a man in his 60s with biphenotypic leukemia. Some clones in this sample may be carry-over from other donors' samples. Sequencing was performed on peripheral blood mononuclear cells, taken before stem cell transplant. This sequence joins TRBV7-2 and TRBJ2-7; no clear D gene. The CDR3 loop is CASSLYMDGTYEQYF. For the CDR3, the DNA is TGTGCCAGCAGCTTATATATGGACGGAACCTACGAGCAGTACTTC.